A selection of T cell receptor beta chains follows, all from one sample in a study of T cells in Graves' hyperthyroidism and ophthalmopathy. TCRdb fed the multiplex PCR reads into MiXCR, producing one record per CDR3 protein. This sample has hundreds of thousands of distinct CDR3 sequences; about a fifth occur once, and the top ten carry over 30%. Sequenced material: blood. Receptors were obtained from a young man with Graves' ophthalmopathy. The CDR3 runs from the conserved cysteine through the conserved F or W. The D gene is left open where the match is weak. Part of the rows lack a size; the others show once, few, many or a class for expanded clones.

abundance	v_gene	d_gene	j_gene	CDR3nt	CDR3aa
.	TRBV14	TRBD2	TRBJ2-1	TGTGCCAGCAGCCACAGGGCTAGCGGACGATCCTACAATGAGCAGTTCTTC	CASSHRASGRSYNEQFF
many	TRBV12-3/TRBV12-4	.	TRBJ2-3	TGTGCCAGCGCCTCCGGAGGGATACACACAGATACGCAGTATTTT	CASASGGIHTDTQYF
many	TRBV7-2	TRBD2	TRBJ2-1	TGTGCCAGCAGCTCTCCCTCTAGCGGGGGTGGATCTGAGCAGTTCTTC	CASSSPSSGGGSEQFF
many	TRBV11-2	TRBD2	TRBJ2-3	TGTGCCAGCAGCCTCGCGAACAGCGGGAGGACGTTAGGGACAGATACGCAGTATTTT	CASSLANSGRTLGTDTQYF
many	TRBV7-9	TRBD2	TRBJ2-7	TGTGCCAGCACCCAAGCGGGAGAGAATTCGTACGAGCAGTACTTC	CASTQAGENSYEQYF
many	TRBV27	TRBD1	TRBJ1-1	TGTGCCAGCAGTTTGCCCGGGACAGGCACTGAAGCTTTCTTT	CASSLPGTGTEAFF
.	TRBV4-1	TRBD2	TRBJ2-7	TGCGCCAGCAGCCAAGACCAAGGTAGCGGGAGACGCAGCTACGAGCAGTACTTC	CASSQDQGSGRRSYEQYF
few	TRBV10-3	TRBD2	TRBJ2-2	TGTGCCATCAGTGAGTCGGTACCTGGAGGGACTACGGCCGGGGAGCTGTTTTTT	CAISESVPGGTTAGELFF
many	TRBV11-2	.	TRBJ1-2	TGTGCCAGCAGCCTTGTACCGAACTATGGCTACACCTTC	CASSLVPNYGYTF
.	TRBV24-1	.	TRBJ2-5	TGTGCCACCAGTGATAGTTCTAACAGAAAAGAGACCCAGTACTTC	CATSDSSNRKETQYF
many	TRBV5-1	.	TRBJ2-1	TGCGCCAGCAGCTTGCTAGGTTCCTACAATGAGCAGTTCTTC	CASSLLGSYNEQFF
few	TRBV12-5	TRBD2	TRBJ2-3	TGTGCTAGTGCCAGTAGCGGGAGGGCCGGCACAGATACGCAGTATTTT	CASASSGRAGTDTQYF
.	TRBV29-1	.	TRBJ2-2	TGCAGCGTTGCTGTAGGTCCGAACACCGGGGAGCTGTTTTTT	CSVAVGPNTGELFF
.	TRBV20-1	TRBD2	TRBJ2-7	TGCAGTGCCCAGGGACTAGCTGTCTACGAGCAGCACTTC	CSAQGLAVYEQHF
many	TRBV24-1	.	TRBJ2-3	TGTGCCACCAGTGATTGGTCCGCCGGGGGAAGAGATACGCAGTATTTT	CATSDWSAGGRDTQYF
many	TRBV20-1	.	TRBJ2-5	TGCAGTGCTGCGGTCCGAGAGACCCAGTACTTC	CSAAVRETQYF
few	TRBV29-1	TRBD2	TRBJ2-2	TGCAGCGCTGGGACTAGCGTGAACACCGGGGAGCTGTTTTTT	CSAGTSVNTGELFF
.	TRBV4-1	.	TRBJ2-7	TGCGCCAGCAGCGCACCCCTCGACGGTCGCTACGAGCAGTACTTC	CASSAPLDGRYEQYF
few	TRBV6-1	.	TRBJ1-4	TGTGCCACCCACCCCTCGACGGCTAATGAAAAACTGTTTTTT	CATHPSTANEKLFF
.	TRBV10-2	.	TRBJ2-3	TGCGCCAGCAGTATTGCGGGACGCACAGATACGCAGTATTTT	CASSIAGRTDTQYF
few	TRBV7-9	TRBD1	TRBJ2-7	TGTGCCAGCAGCTTTGTAGGACAGGGGTATTACGAGCAGTACTTC	CASSFVGQGYYEQYF
few	TRBV5-8	.	TRBJ2-7	TGTGCCAGCAGCTTGGTGACGGGAGTGCAGTACTTC	CASSLVTGVQYF
.	TRBV3-1	.	TRBJ2-7	TGTGCCAGCAGCCATGGTGGGCTATCTTTTTACGAGCAGTACTTC	CASSHGGLSFYEQYF
many	TRBV3-1	.	TRBJ1-1	TGTGCCAGCAGCCTCCGGAGAGGTCCGAACACTGAAGCTTTCTTT	CASSLRRGPNTEAFF
.	TRBV30	.	TRBJ1-6	TGTGCCTGGAGTGTACGGAGGGATTCACCCCTCCACTTT	CAWSVRRDSPLHF
few	TRBV5-1	.	TRBJ2-5	TGCGCCAGCAGCTTGGCCGCGGGTAACCAAGAGACCCAGTACTTC	CASSLAAGNQETQYF
few	TRBV9	TRBD2	TRBJ2-1	TGTGCCAGCAGCGTAGAGACTAGCTTCGCCAATGAGCAGTTCTTC	CASSVETSFANEQFF
many	TRBV27	TRBD2	TRBJ2-7	TGTGCCAGCAGTTCCGCGGGAGTGGCCCCCGAGCAGTACTTC	CASSSAGVAPEQYF
.	TRBV6-5	.	TRBJ2-7	TGTGCCAGCAGTTACTCGTTATCAGGGGACCACGAGCAGTACTTC	CASSYSLSGDHEQYF
.	TRBV20-1	TRBD2	TRBJ2-7	TGCAGTGCTAGAGGTTCTAGGACTAGGGATTACGAGCAGTACTTC	CSARGSRTRDYEQYF